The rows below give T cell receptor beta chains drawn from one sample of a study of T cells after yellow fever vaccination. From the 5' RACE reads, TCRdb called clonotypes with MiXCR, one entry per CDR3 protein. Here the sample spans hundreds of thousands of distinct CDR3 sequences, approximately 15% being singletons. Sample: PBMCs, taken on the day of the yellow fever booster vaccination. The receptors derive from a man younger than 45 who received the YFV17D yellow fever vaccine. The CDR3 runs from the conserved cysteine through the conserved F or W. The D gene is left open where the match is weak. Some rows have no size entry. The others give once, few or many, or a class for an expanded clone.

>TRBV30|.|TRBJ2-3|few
CARGPGSTDTQYF
TGTGCCCGTGGGCCAGGGAGCACAGATACGCAGTATTTT
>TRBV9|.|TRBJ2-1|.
CASSPPGTFNEQFF
TGTGCCAGCAGCCCACCCGGGACTTTCAATGAGCAGTTCTTC
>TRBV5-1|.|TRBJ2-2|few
CASSFNGNTGELFF
TGCGCCAGCAGCTTTAACGGAAACACCGGGGAGCTGTTTTTT
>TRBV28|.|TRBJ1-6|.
CASSFPLIRLSSPLHF
TGTGCCAGCAGTTTCCCCCTCATCAGGCTTTCTTCACCCCTCCACTTT
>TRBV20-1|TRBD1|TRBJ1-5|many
CSARAHGAGGQPQHF
TGCAGTGCTAGAGCTCATGGGGCAGGGGGGCAGCCCCAGCATTTT
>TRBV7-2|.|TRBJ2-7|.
CASSPSVGNSYEQYF
TGTGCCAGCAGCCCGTCGGTAGGGAACTCCTACGAGCAGTACTTC
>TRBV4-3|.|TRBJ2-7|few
CASSQGASGSTLSVSEQYF
TGCGCCAGCAGCCAAGGAGCGTCGGGGAGTACCCTCTCCGTAAGCGAGCAGTACTTC
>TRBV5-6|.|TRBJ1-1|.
CASSLGYSGKNTEAFF
TGTGCCAGCAGCTTGGGATATTCAGGAAAGAACACTGAAGCTTTCTTT
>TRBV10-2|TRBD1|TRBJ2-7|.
CASSERQGYEQYF
TGCGCCAGCAGTGAAAGACAGGGCTACGAGCAGTACTTC
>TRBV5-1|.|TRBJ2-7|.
CASTGGQGTSYEQYF
TGCGCCAGCACCGGGGGGCAGGGGACATCCTACGAGCAGTACTTC
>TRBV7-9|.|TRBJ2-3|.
CASSKSGTDTQYF
TGTGCCAGCAGCAAATCGGGCACAGATACGCAGTATTTT
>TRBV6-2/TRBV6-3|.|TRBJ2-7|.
CASSYSRRASSYEQYF
TGTGCCAGCAGTTACTCGAGACGGGCTTCATCCTACGAGCAGTACTTC
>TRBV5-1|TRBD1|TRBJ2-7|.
CASSLGQGSSEQYF
TGCGCCAGCAGCTTGGGACAGGGATCGAGCGAGCAGTACTTC
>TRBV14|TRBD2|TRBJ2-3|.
CASSFAIAGGTADTQYF
TGTGCCAGCAGCTTTGCAATAGCGGGAGGGACAGCAGATACGCAGTATTTT
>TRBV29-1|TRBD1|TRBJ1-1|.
CSDWDSDNTEAFF
TGCAGCGATTGGGACAGTGACAACACTGAAGCTTTCTTT
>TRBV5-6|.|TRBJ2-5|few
CASIRGSQETQYF
TGTGCCAGCATCCGGGGCTCCCAAGAGACCCAGTACTTC
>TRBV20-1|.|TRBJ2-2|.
CSAVRGGNTGELFF
TGCAGTGCCGTCCGGGGTGGGAACACCGGGGAGCTGTTTTTT
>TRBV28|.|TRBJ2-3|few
CASRRRDGATDTQYF
TGTGCCAGCAGGAGAAGGGATGGGGCCACAGATACGCAGTATTTT
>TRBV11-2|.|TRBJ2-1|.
CASSLYVGETSYNEQFF
TGTGCCAGCAGCTTATATGTCGGGGAGACCTCCTACAATGAGCAGTTCTTC
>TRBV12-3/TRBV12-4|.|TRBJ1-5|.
CASSDQGPGNQPQHF
TGTGCCAGCAGCGACCAGGGACCGGGCAATCAGCCCCAGCATTTT
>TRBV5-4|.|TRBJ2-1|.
CASSLAYGRSYNEQFF
TGTGCCAGCAGCTTGGCATACGGTCGCTCCTACAATGAGCAGTTCTTC
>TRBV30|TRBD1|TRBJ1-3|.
CAWRLQGSSGNTIYF
TGTGCCTGGAGATTACAGGGGAGCTCTGGAAACACCATATATTTT
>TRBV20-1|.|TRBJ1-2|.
CSGPNSNYGYTF
TGCAGTGGGCCGAACAGTAACTATGGCTACACCTTC
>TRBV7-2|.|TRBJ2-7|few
CASSRRDPTHEQYF
TGTGCCAGCAGCCGCAGAGATCCCACTCACGAGCAGTACTTC
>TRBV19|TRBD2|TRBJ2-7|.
CASSRAGGLYEQYF
TGTGCCAGTAGTCGAGCGGGAGGGTTGTACGAGCAGTACTTC
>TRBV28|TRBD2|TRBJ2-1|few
CASTPGGVNYNEQFF
TGTGCCAGCACCCCGGGAGGGGTCAACTACAATGAGCAGTTCTTC
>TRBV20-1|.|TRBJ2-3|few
CSRRSTDTQYF
TGCTCGCGGAGGAGCACAGATACGCAGTATTTT
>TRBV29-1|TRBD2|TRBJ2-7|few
CSVGGWGRETYEQYF
TGCAGCGTTGGGGGTTGGGGGAGGGAGACCTACGAGCAGTACTTC
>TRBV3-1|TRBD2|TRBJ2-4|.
CASSQATSGKYF
TGTGCCAGCAGCCAGGCAACTAGCGGGAAGTACTTC
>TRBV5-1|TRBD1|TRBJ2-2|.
CASSFRQGPSTGELFF
TGCGCCAGCAGCTTCCGACAGGGCCCTTCAACCGGGGAGCTGTTTTTT
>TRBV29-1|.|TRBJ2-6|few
CSVDSSSGANVLTF
TGCAGCGTTGATAGTAGCTCTGGGGCCAACGTCCTGACTTTC
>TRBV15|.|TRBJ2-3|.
CATGAHRASTDTQYF
TGTGCCACAGGGGCCCATCGAGCTAGCACAGATACGCAGTATTTT
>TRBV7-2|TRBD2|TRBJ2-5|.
CASSGGGSFSETQYF
TGTGCCAGCAGCGGGGGAGGGTCCTTCTCGGAGACCCAGTACTTC
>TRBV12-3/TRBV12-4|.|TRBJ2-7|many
CASSLAGPTYEQYF
TGTGCCAGCAGTTTAGCGGGTCCCACCTACGAGCAGTACTTC
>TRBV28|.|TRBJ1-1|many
CATSPNEAFF
TGTGCCACTTCCCCGAATGAAGCTTTCTTT
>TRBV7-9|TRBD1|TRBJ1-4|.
CASSSRDRHNEKLFF
TGTGCCAGCAGTTCCCGGGACAGACATAATGAAAAACTGTTTTTT
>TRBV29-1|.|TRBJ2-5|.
CSVDAVGQETQYF
TGCAGCGTTGATGCGGTTGGCCAAGAGACCCAGTACTTC
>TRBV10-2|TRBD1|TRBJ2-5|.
CASSDPKTGGEETQYF
TGCGCCAGCAGTGACCCAAAGACAGGGGGCGAGGAGACCCAGTACTTC
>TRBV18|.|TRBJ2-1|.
CASSPLGGLATMGQFF
TGTGCCAGCTCACCCCTCGGGGGTTTGGCGACAATGGGGCAGTTCTTC
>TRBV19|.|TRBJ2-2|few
CASGDNGELFF
TGTGCCAGCGGGGATAACGGGGAGCTGTTTTTT
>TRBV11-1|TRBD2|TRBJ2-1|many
CASSSNLAGVKSSYNEQFF
TGTGCCAGCAGCTCCAATCTAGCGGGAGTGAAGAGTTCCTACAATGAGCAGTTCTTC
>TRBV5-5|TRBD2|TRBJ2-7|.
CASSLVTSGSSAYEQYF
TGTGCCAGCAGCTTAGTGACTAGCGGGAGCTCGGCCTACGAGCAGTACTTC
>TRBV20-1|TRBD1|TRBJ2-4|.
CSARTRDREDIQYF
TGCAGTGCTAGAACCCGGGACAGGGAGGACATTCAGTACTTC
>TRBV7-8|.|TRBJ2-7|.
CASSFEFGYEQYF
TGTGCCAGCAGCTTTGAGTTTGGATACGAGCAGTACTTC
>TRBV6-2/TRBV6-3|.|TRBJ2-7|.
CASTESGAQYF
TGTGCCAGCACCGAGAGCGGAGCCCAGTACTTC
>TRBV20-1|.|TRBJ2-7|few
CSAPVEEQYF
TGCAGTGCGCCGGTGGAAGAGCAGTACTTC
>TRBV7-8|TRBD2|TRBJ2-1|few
CASSSPGLAGGYNEQFF
TGTGCCAGCAGCAGTCCGGGACTAGCGGGGGGGTACAATGAGCAGTTCTTC
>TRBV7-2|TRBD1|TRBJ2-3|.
CASSLRGQADTQYF
TGTGCCAGCAGCTTAAGGGGGCAGGCAGATACGCAGTATTTT
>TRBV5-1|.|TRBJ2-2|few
CASSQIEDTGELFF
TGCGCCAGCAGCCAGATCGAAGACACCGGGGAGCTGTTTTTT
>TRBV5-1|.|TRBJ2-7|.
CASSLDVGHEQYF
TGCGCCAGCAGCCTTGATGTTGGACACGAGCAGTACTTC
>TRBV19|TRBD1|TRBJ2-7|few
CASSIGSETGGREQYF
TGTGCCAGTAGTATAGGAAGCGAGACAGGGGGACGCGAGCAGTACTTC
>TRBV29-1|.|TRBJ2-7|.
CSVVGENYEQYF
TGCAGCGTTGTGGGCGAGAACTACGAGCAGTACTTC